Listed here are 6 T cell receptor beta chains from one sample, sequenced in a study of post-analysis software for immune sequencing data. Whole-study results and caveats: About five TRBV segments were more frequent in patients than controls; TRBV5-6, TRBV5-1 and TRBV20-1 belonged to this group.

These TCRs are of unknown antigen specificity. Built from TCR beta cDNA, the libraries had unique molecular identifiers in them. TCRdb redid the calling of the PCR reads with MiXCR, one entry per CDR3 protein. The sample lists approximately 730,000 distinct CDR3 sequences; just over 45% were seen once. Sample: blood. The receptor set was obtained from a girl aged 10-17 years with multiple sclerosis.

Here the CDR3 DNA reads TGTGCCAGCAGACTAGAAGAGGAGACCCAGTACTTC. Encoded protein: CASRLEEETQYF. The chain recombines TRBV11-3 with TRBJ2-5, with D perhaps matching TRBD2 (5 bases). Looked up from germline, CDR1 is SGHNT and CDR2 is YENEEA. Trimming took 6 bases from V and 5 from J, leaving 10 bases between them. There are 12 residues in the CDR3. Combining the CDR3 with reference TRBV11-3 and TRBJ2-5 gives the whole variable domain EAGVVQSPRYKIIEKKQPVAFWCNPISGHNTLYWYLQNLGQGPELLIRYENEEAVDDSQLPKDRFSAERLKGVDSTLKIQPAELGDSAVYLCASRLEEETQYFGPGTRLLVL.

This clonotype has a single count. The CDR3 region is CSARVPGRVYTEAFF. For the CDR3, the DNA is TGCAGTGCTAGAGTGCCCGGGCGGGTGTACACTGAAGCTTTCTTT. The chain employs TRBV20-1 and TRBJ1-1, with no clear D. The CDR3 sequence is 15 residues long. V was clipped by 1 base and J by 3 bases, with 15 bases between them. CDR1 DFQATT and CDR2 SNEGSKA come from the germline V gene (reference sequence).

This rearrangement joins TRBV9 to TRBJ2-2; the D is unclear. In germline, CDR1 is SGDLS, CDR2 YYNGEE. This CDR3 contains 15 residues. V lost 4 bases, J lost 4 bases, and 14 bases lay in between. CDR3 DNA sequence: TGTGCCAGCAGCTTGCACCGGGCCACCACCGGGGAGCTGTTTTTT. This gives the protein CASSLHRATTGELFF. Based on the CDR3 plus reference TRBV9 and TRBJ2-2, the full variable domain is DSGVTQTPKHLITATGQRVTLRCSPRSGDLSVYWYQQSLDQGLQFLIQYYNGEERAKGNILERFSAQQFPDLHSELNLSSLELGDSALYFCASSLHRATTGELFFGEGSRLTVL.

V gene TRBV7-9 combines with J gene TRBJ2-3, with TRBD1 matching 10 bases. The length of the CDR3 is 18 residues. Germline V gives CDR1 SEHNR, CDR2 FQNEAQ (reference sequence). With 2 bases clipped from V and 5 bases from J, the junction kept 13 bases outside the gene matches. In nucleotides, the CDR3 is TGTGCCAGCAGCTTACGGCGACCGGGACAGGGGTTCGAAGATACGCAGTATTTT. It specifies CASSLRRPGQGFEDTQYF. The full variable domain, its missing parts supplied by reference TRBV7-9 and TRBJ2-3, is DTGVSQNPRHKITKRGQNVTFRCDPISEHNRLYWYRQTLGQGPEFLTYFQNEAQLEKSRLLSDRFSAERPKGSFSTLEIQRTEQGDSAMYLCASSLRRPGQGFEDTQYFGPGTRLTVL.

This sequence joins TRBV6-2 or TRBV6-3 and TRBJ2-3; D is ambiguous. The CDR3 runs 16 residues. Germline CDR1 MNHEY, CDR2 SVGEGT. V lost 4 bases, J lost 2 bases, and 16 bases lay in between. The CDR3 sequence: CASSLRSDPITDTQYF. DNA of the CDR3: TGTGCCAGCAGTTTGCGTTCGGATCCCATCACAGATACGCAGTATTTT.

DNA for the CDR3: TGCGCCAGCAGCTGGGGACGGAACCAAGAGACCCAGTACTTC. It yields the protein CASSWGRNQETQYF. The rearrangement uses TRBV5-1 and TRBJ2-5; D possibly uses TRBD1 or TRBD2 (5 bases each). The CDR3 totals 14 residues. Germline V CDR1 and CDR2: SGHRS, YFSETQ. The ends were cut back, 3 bases at V and 0 bases at J, with 9 bases in the middle.